One T cell receptor beta chain is described in this entry. Antigen unknown. This sample was included in a study of vaccination and CD4 T cells after COVID-19. Study-wide background: Vaccinees got either two BNT162b2 doses or two mRNA-1273 doses. Post-vaccination specimens were collected at a median of roughly 69 days following dose two (range 14 to 241).

The Oncomine TCR Beta short-read assay generated sequence data from the DNA of cultured CD4+ T cells. Genomic DNA was taken out of cultured CD4+ T cells by extraction. TCRdb re-analysed the PCR reads in MiXCR, keeping a single row per CDR3 protein. This sample yields about 16,000 distinct CDR3 sequences, of which roughly 51% are seen a single time; around 33% belongs to the top ten. Specified treatment: roughly nine-day PBMC culture with coronavirus spike peptide pools or control peptides (ViraFEST assay). The CDR3 contains 13 residues. The germline V gene encodes CDR1 MNHEY and CDR2 SVGEGT. V was trimmed by 7 bases and J by 4 bases, leaving 13 bases between them. Broader study findings: Median SARS-CoV-2-reactive clonotype numbers rose nonsignificantly, about 21 to 38.

This chain links TRBV6-2 or TRBV6-3 with TRBJ1-2; TRBD1 is a possible D gene (5 bases). The input for sequencing was cultured CD4+ T cells from blood, taken after SARS-CoV-2 vaccination. This receptor was taken from a human donor with COVID-19. Here the CDR3 reads CASIPTASYGYTF. The CDR3 coding sequence is TGTGCCAGCATCCCGACAGCCAGCTATGGCTACACCTTC.